The 5 T cell receptor beta chains below all came from one sample that was sequenced in a study of control samples from healthy donors and cancer patients (dated by TCRdb to 2020 to 2022). The method behind the library was the immunoSEQ multiplex PCR assay. The clones in this table, taken by TCRdb from immuneACCESS, are in-frame only. Not every clone is retained; where verified, under half of the shortfall comes from an unresolved V gene, and the cause of the rest is unknown. The sample table contains about 140,000 clones; only one count was recorded for about nine tenths of them. The ten largest clones take up roughly 9% of the sample. Source material: blood. The source is a woman in her twenties or thirties in good health.

The chain carries TRBV5-6 and TRBJ1-2; 9 bases map to TRBD1. This CDR3 comprises 16 residues. The V gene's germline CDR1 is SGHDT and CDR2 YYEEEE. Trimming cost V 3 bases and J 3 bases; bases outside gene matches: 9. The CDR3 DNA reads TGTGCCAGCAGCTCCGGGACAGGGAGGGGTGACTATGGCTACACCTTC. Translated: CASSSGTGRGDYGYTF. Variable domain in full (rest from reference TRBV5-6 and TRBJ1-2): DAGVTQSPTHLIKTRGQQVTLRCSPKSGHDTVSWYQQALGQGPQFIFQYYEEEERQRGNFPDRFSGHQFPNYSSELNVNALLLGDSALYLCASSSGTGRGDYGYTFGSGTRLTVV.

The genes are TRBV5-1 and TRBJ2-5, with a weak D call TRBD2 (5 bases). V was cut by 0 bases and J by 4 bases, with 13 bases left in between. The V gene's germline CDR1 is SGHRS and CDR2 YFSETQ. CDR3 length: 15 residues. The CDR3 DNA follows: TGCGCCAGCAGCTTGGTGCGGGCCCTGGCAGAGACCCAGTACTTC. As protein: CASSLVRALAETQYF.

The V call is TRBV7-2, the J call TRBJ1-1; D is unresolved. This CDR3 has 13 residues. Germline V lookup: CDR1 SGHTA, CDR2 FQGNSA. The V gene lost 2 bases and the J gene lost 4 bases, with 8 bases spanning the gap. In nucleotides, the CDR3 is TGTGCCAGCAGCTTAAACAGTTTCACTGAAGCTTTCTTT. Protein: CASSLNSFTEAFF.

V is TRBV19 and J is TRBJ1-5; maybe TRBD1 (5 bases). The V gene's germline CDR1 is LNHDA and CDR2 SQIVND (reference sequence). The V end lost 3 bases, the J end lost 7 bases, and 10 bases lay between the germline ends. The CDR3 has 13 amino acids. The CDR3 region has the DNA TGTGCCAGTAGTATGAAAGGGGACCAGCCCCAGCATTTT. Translated: CASSMKGDQPQHF.

The table lists this clone with a count of one. V and J are TRBV5-1 and TRBJ2-5, with 7 nucleotides matching TRBD1. The CDR3 sequence is 14 residues long. The germline CDR1 and CDR2 sequences are SGHRS and YFSETQ. Trimming removed 3 bases from V and 2 bases from J; junction bases left unmatched: 4. The CDR3 DNA reads TGCGCCAGCAGCTCGGGACAGCGACAAGAGACCCAGTACTTC. Translating gives CASSSGQRQETQYF. The full variable domain, completed using reference TRBV5-1 and TRBJ2-5, is KAGVTQTPRYLIKTRGQQVTLSCSPISGHRSVSWYQQTPGQGLQFLFEYFSETQRNKGNFPGRFSGRQFSNSRSEMNVSTLELGDSALYLCASSSGQRQETQYFGPGTRLLVL.